These 6 T cell receptor beta chains originate from one sample sequenced in a study of T-cell reconstitution after alpha-beta-depleted transplantation in children (dated by TCRdb to the mid-2010s). The treatment or condition tag for this specimen amounts to: allogeneic hematopoietic cell transplantation with graft depleted of TCRalphabeta T cells and CD19 B cells. Library generation was performed with PCR. These reads were obtained on an Illumina HiSeq 2500. To normalize quantification of the TCRbeta repertoire, the TCR libraries were built with molecular barcoding that relied on unique molecular identifiers. TCRdb reprocessing: public reads trimmed at Q25 with fastp, clones called with MiXCR, in-frame beta chains kept. CDR3 protein sequences are deduplicated, and each keeps its most common genes and DNA. The sample table shows fewer than 500,000 distinct CDR3 sequences, and 43% are seen once. 25% to 30% of the sample lies in the top ten.

The sample in question was PBMCs, obtained before TCRalphabeta/CD19-depleted stem cell transplant. The source of these receptors is a girl aged 2 to 9 with aplastic anemia, due to receive a stem cell transplant.

The chain couples TRBV20-1 to TRBJ2-1, with 8 bases lining up with TRBD2. Per germline, CDR1 DFQATT and CDR2 SNEGSKA (reference sequence). The CDR3 runs 14 residues. The V gene end was trimmed by 3 bases and the J gene end by 6 bases; junction bases not matched to a gene: 7. The CDR3: CSASRRLASNEQFF. DNA of the CDR3: TGCAGTGCTAGTAGACGACTAGCGAGCAATGAGCAGTTCTTC.

This clonotype was detected only once. Its ends do not fully match the called genes, so a read error is possible. The CDR3 loop is CAAQDYELYF. The CDR3 nucleotides are TGCGCCGCCCAGGATTACGAGCTGTACTTC. The rearrangement uses TRBV20-1 and TRBJ2-7; D remains ambiguous. Germline V lookup: CDR1 DFQATT, CDR2 SNEGSKA (reference sequence). The CDR3 sequence is 10 residues long.

The V call is TRBV5-1, the J call TRBJ2-5; the D is unclear. This CDR3 has 17 amino acids. Trimming removed 4 bases at V and 5 bases at J, with 24 bases between. The V gene's germline CDR1 is SGHRS and CDR2 YFSETQ. CDR3 DNA sequence: TGCGCCAGCAGCAGATTTACCGATTCGGGCCCCAAGGAGACCCAGTACTTC. It encodes CASSRFTDSGPKETQYF.

The chain recombines TRBV20-1 with TRBJ2-1; tentative D call: TRBD2 (6 bases). The CDR3 has 18 residues. From germline, CDR1 is DFQATT and CDR2 SNEGSKA (reference sequence). V lost 3 bases and J 8 bases, leaving 29 bases between the germline ends. CDR3 bases: TGCAGTGCTAGCACAACCCAATCAACTAGCCGGCTCGTGGATGAGCAGTTCTTC. Protein product: CSASTTQSTSRLVDEQFF.

The chain combines TRBV18 with TRBJ2-5; weak D call: TRBD2 (5 bases). Germline V gene data show CDR1 as KGHSH and CDR2 as LQKENI. V lost 3 bases and J 5 bases, leaving 16 bases between the germline ends. This CDR3 contains 15 residues. Written as DNA, the CDR3 is TGTGCCAGCTCACCTCAGGACGGGTCGGGGGAGACCCAGTACTTC. This gives the protein CASSPQDGSGETQYF. The whole variable domain, filled in from reference TRBV18 and TRBJ2-5, reads NAGVMQNPRHLVRRRGQEARLRCSPMKGHSHVYWYRQLPEEGLKFMVYLQKENIIDESGMPKERFSAEFPKEGPSILRIQQVVRGDSAAYFCASSPQDGSGETQYFGPGTRLLVL.

This clonotype showed up many times. This rearrangement joins TRBV5-1 to TRBJ2-3; D possibly corresponds to TRBD1 (6 bases). CDR3 length: 16 amino acids. With 0 bases removed from V and 2 bases from J, the gap between germline ends came to 13 bases. CDR1 and CDR2 (germline): SGHRS, YFSETQ. Here the CDR3 DNA reads TGCGCCAGCAGCTTGGAGGGGACATCTAACACAGATACGCAGTATTTT. This encodes CASSLEGTSNTDTQYF.